This passage covers 10 T cell receptor beta chains from one sample sequenced in a study of blood T cells in healthy people across ages. A J-beta primer mix and a sample-barcoded 5' primer were used in a second PCR of roughly 6 to 12 cycles. TCRdb re-called the 5' RACE reads through MiXCR, storing one row per CDR3 protein. Of about 930,000 distinct CDR3 sequences in the sample, about 28% were seen once. A further study also used this sample, focusing on T cells of mothers and their children.

Sequences were obtained from blood. The receptors derive from a woman between 35 and 50 years old in good health.

This clonotype was seen ten or more times. J is TRBJ1-2 and V is TRBV30; D perhaps matches TRBD1 (6 bases). CDR1 and CDR2 from the germline V gene are GTSNPN and SVGIG (reference sequence). The CDR3 is 14 residues long. V lost 1 base to trimming and J lost 8 bases, with 17 bases between them. The CDR3 nucleotides read TGTGCCTGGAGTGCGGCACAGGGTTCTTGGGGCTACACCTTC. Its translation is CAWSAAQGSWGYTF.

This clonotype was detected a few times. This rearrangement joins TRBV2 to TRBJ1-1, with D unresolved. The V gene's germline CDR1 is SNHLY and CDR2 FYNNEI. The V end lost 11 bases, the J end lost 1 base, and 14 bases lay between the germline ends. The CDR3 length is 13 residues. This chain's CDR3 is CAGSVETNTEAFF. DNA for the CDR3: TGTGCCGGCTCGGTGGAGACGAACACTGAAGCTTTCTTT.

A note on this clonotype: Since a much larger clone is just one base distant, this may be a read error. The chain has TRBV9 and TRBJ2-1, with 9 positions matching TRBD1. TRBJ2-7 matches the DNA end more closely, so the J call is doubtful. This CDR3 is 15 amino acids long. The germline V gene encodes CDR1 SGDLS and CDR2 YYNGEE. The CDR3 DNA reads as TGTGCCAGCAGCGTAGACAGGGGGCACTACAATGAGCAGTACTTC. Translated, it gives CASSVDRGHYNEQYF.

This chain joins TRBV20-1 and TRBJ2-1, with 9 bases matching TRBD2. The CDR3 runs to 15 residues. Trimming at V came to 3 bases and at J to 8 bases, leaving 11 bases not matched to a gene. Germline V gives CDR1 DFQATT, CDR2 SNEGSKA (reference sequence). The CDR3 sequence: CSARGGTSLVHEQFF. DNA of the CDR3: TGCAGTGCTAGGGGCGGGACTAGCTTGGTCCATGAGCAGTTCTTC.

This clonotype was recorded at least ten times. V gene TRBV5-4 combines with J gene TRBJ2-1; 7 positions agree with TRBD2. The ends lost 0 bases at V and 2 bases at J; junction bases unmatched: 2. CDR3 length equals 15 residues. Per germline, CDR1 SGHNT and CDR2 YYREEE (reference sequence). CDR3 in DNA: TGTGCCAGCAGCTTGGTGGGGGGGGCCTACAATGAGCAGTTCTTC. This sequence encodes CASSLVGGAYNEQFF.

Here the CDR3 DNA reads TGTGCCAGTAATTCTGACTTATTCCCCTCTGGGGCCAACGTCCTGACTTTC. It yields the protein CASNSDLFPSGANVLTF. The V gene is TRBV19, the J gene TRBJ2-6; D call uncertain. The CDR3 covers 17 residues. Germline V CDR1 and CDR2: LNHDA, SQIVND (reference sequence). V gave up 7 bases and J gave up 0 bases, with 16 bases separating them.

This sequence joins TRBV27 and TRBJ2-1; D might be TRBD1 (6 bases). The CDR3 has 16 residues. Between the trimmed V and J ends, which lost 3 bases and 5 bases, there was a span of 17 bases. From germline, CDR1 is MNHEY and CDR2 SMNVEV (reference sequence). The CDR3 DNA reads as TGTGCCAGCAGTTTTCACGCCGGGACAATAAACAATGAGCAGTTCTTC. It translates to CASSFHAGTINNEQFF.

The J gene is TRBJ1-1, the V gene TRBV6-6; D may be TRBD1 (5 bases). The CDR3 totals 15 residues. Deletions cut 0 bases from V and 1 base from J, with 9 bases between. Germline lookup yields CDR1 MNHNY and CDR2 SVGAGI (reference sequence). The CDR3 reads CASSYSTGSNTEAFF. In DNA, the CDR3 is TGTGCCAGCAGTTACTCTACAGGCTCGAACACTGAAGCTTTCTTT.

In its sample, this clonotype was seen a few times. The V gene is TRBV7-3, the J gene TRBJ2-3; no firm D call. CDR1 and CDR2 from the germline V gene are SGHTA and FQGTGA. V was clipped by 2 bases and J by 4 bases, with 10 bases between them. This CDR3 contains 14 residues. The CDR3 loop is CASSLFIPPDTQYF. The DNA of the CDR3 is TGTGCCAGCAGCTTATTTATCCCTCCAGATACGCAGTATTTT.

This chain connects TRBV14 to TRBJ2-5; possible D gene TRBD2, 6 bases. The J call could be wrong; TRBJ2-7 is a better fit for the DNA end. Germline V lookup: CDR1 SGHDN, CDR2 FVKESK. This CDR3 has 15 residues. The CDR3 sequence: CASSQGGSGFYEQYF. DNA for the CDR3: TGTGCCAGCAGCCAAGGGGGTAGCGGATTTTACGAGCAGTACTTC.